These 11 T cell receptor beta chains came from one sample sequenced in a study of cytomegalovirus exposure and HLA in healthy donors. 13 Jbeta primers and 60 Vbeta primers were used for the PCR. The assay was immunoSEQ multiplex PCR, and TCRdb's table has in-frame clones only and misses some. The sample lists around 55,000 clones, over 65% occurring once. The source material was PBMCs. These receptors all come from a middle-aged man in good health and CMV-seropositive.

The V call is TRBV7-8, the J call TRBJ1-1, with 7 positions matching TRBD1. V gave up 1 base and J gave up 4 bases; unmatched junction bases: 9. The CDR3 covers 16 residues. Germline V gives CDR1 SGHVS, CDR2 FQNEAQ. The CDR3 DNA reads TGTGCCAGCAGCTTAGTAGGGGGCAGGGACGGCACTGAAGCTTTCTTT. Translation: CASSLVGGRDGTEAFF. The complete variable domain, with remaining parts taken from reference TRBV7-8 and TRBJ1-1, reads GAGVSQSPRYKVAKRGQDVALRCDPISGHVSLFWYQQALGQGPEFLTYFQNEAQLDKSGLPSDRFFAERPEGSVSTLKIQRTQQEDSAVYLCASSLVGGRDGTEAFFGQGTRLTVV.

This chain links TRBV25-1 with TRBJ1-2; TRBD1 might be the D (5 bases). V lost 3 bases to trimming and J lost 2 bases, with 7 bases between them. Germline CDR1 reads MGHDK; CDR2 reads SYGVNS. This CDR3 is 13 amino acids long. The CDR3, as DNA: TGTGCCAGCAGTGAGGGGGGAAACTATGGCTACACCTTC. As protein: CASSEGGNYGYTF.

The V call is TRBV2, the J call TRBJ1-5; D may be TRBD1 (5 bases). This CDR3 has 14 residues. Trimming took 3 bases from V and 6 from J, leaving 12 bases between them. Germline CDR1 reads SNHLY; CDR2 reads FYNNEI. For the CDR3, the DNA is TGTGCCAGCAGTGAGGATCACGGGGGTCAGCCCCAGCATTTT. It encodes CASSEDHGGQPQHF.

The V gene is TRBV4-2, the J gene TRBJ2-2, with D possibly being TRBD2 (5 bases). V was cut by 0 bases and J by 14 bases, with 10 bases left in between. The germline CDR1 and CDR2 sequences are LGHNA and YNFKEQ. CDR3 length: 12 amino acids. The CDR3 sequence: CASSQESRGLFF. The CDR3 bases are TGTGCCAGCAGCCAAGAATCTCGGGGTCTGTTTTTT.

J is TRBJ2-5 and V is TRBV6-1, with 8 bases lining up with TRBD1. The germline CDR1 and CDR2 sequences are MNHNS and SASEGT. This CDR3 has 14 residues. The ends lost 3 bases at V and 5 bases at J; junction bases unmatched: 5. CDR3 bases: TGTGCCAGCAGTGATAAGGACAGGGAGGAGACCCAGTACTTC. Translating gives CASSDKDREETQYF.

V is TRBV6-5 and J is TRBJ1-3; no clear D gene. CDR3 size: 16 residues. The germline V gene has CDR1 MNHEY and CDR2 SVGAGI. Trimming took 4 bases from V and 0 from J, leaving 13 bases between them. Written as DNA, the CDR3 is TGTGCCAGCAGTTTTTCAGTGGGCTTCTCTGGAAACACCATATATTTT. As protein: CASSFSVGFSGNTIYF.

The CDR3 bases are TGTGCCATCAGTCCTGGGGGCGTGAACACTGAAGCTTTCTTT. Its translation: CAISPGGVNTEAFF. The chain employs TRBV10-3 and TRBJ1-1; tentatively, D is TRBD1 (6 bases). The V gene's germline CDR1 is ENHRY and CDR2 SYGVKD. The ends were cut back, 5 bases at V and 0 bases at J, with 10 bases in the middle. The CDR3 contains 14 residues.

This clone was seen more than once but under ten times. CDR3 sequence reads: CAWSQRWGPYGYTF. CDR3 nucleotides: TGTGCCTGGAGCCAAAGGTGGGGGCCTTACGGCTACACCTTC. The chain has TRBV30 and TRBJ1-2; tentatively, D is TRBD1 (6 bases). Germline assignment: CDR1 GTSNPN and CDR2 SVGIG (reference sequence). The CDR3 is 14 residues long. V was trimmed by 3 bases and J by 8 bases, leaving 19 bases between them.

The V and J genes are TRBV27 and TRBJ2-7; TRBD1 agrees at 9 bases. The CDR3 spans 15 residues. Germline values: CDR1 MNHEY, CDR2 SMNVEV (reference sequence). Trimming removed 6 bases from V and 3 bases from J; junction bases left unmatched: 9. DNA of the CDR3: TGTGCCAGCAGCCCAAGACAGGGGGACTACTACGAGCAGTACTTC. Encoded protein: CASSPRQGDYYEQYF.

This sequence joins TRBV6-1 and TRBJ2-3; D is undetermined. Germline V gene sequence: CDR1 MNHNS, CDR2 SASEGT. The V and J ends lost 4 bases and 4 bases respectively, with 9 bases between them. This CDR3 region has 13 residues. This chain's CDR3 is CASSVGFPDTQYF. In nucleotides, the CDR3 is TGTGCCAGCAGTGTGGGCTTTCCAGATACGCAGTATTTT.

This chain joins TRBV9 and TRBJ2-1, with 12 bases fitting TRBD2. The CDR3 totals 17 residues. V trimming: 4 bases; J trimming: 2 bases; junction bases outside the gene matches: 7. The V gene's germline CDR1 is SGDLS and CDR2 YYNGEE. CDR3 amino acids: CASSSGTSGLTYNEQFF. The CDR3 nucleotides are TGTGCCAGCAGCTCTGGGACTAGCGGGTTGACCTACAATGAGCAGTTCTTC.